Listed below are T cell receptor beta chains from one sample, sequenced in a study of cytomegalovirus exposure and HLA in healthy donors. The method was immunoSEQ multiplex PCR; TCRdb's version includes in-frame clones alone and lacks a portion of them. In the table there are about 190,000 clones, under 80% of which are singletons. The sample taken for sequencing was PBMCs. The origin of the receptors is a man aged 25-45 years in good health and CMV-seropositive. The CDR3 runs from the conserved cysteine through the conserved F or W. Fields, in order: J gene, D gene, clone size, V gene, CDR3 protein, CDR3 DNA. D genes are given only for firm matches. Where a row states a size, it is once, few, many or the class of an expanded clone; other rows omit it.

TRBJ1-2,TRBD1,once,TRBV11-1,CASSPTGANYGYTF,TGTGCCAGCAGCCCGACAGGGGCGAACTATGGCTACACCTTC
TRBJ2-1,-,-,TRBV30,CAWSVGPSSYNEQFF,TGTGCCTGGAGTGTGGGGCCGAGCTCCTACAATGAGCAGTTCTTC
TRBJ1-5,TRBD1,few,TRBV18,CASSQQGGGGSNQPQHF,TGTGCCAGCTCACAACAGGGGGGCGGTGGAAGCAATCAGCCCCAGCATTTT
TRBJ1-1,TRBD1,once,TRBV7-9,CASTQPGQGAGTEAFF,TGTGCCAGCACGCAACCGGGACAGGGGGCCGGCACTGAAGCTTTCTTT
TRBJ1-1,TRBD1,-,TRBV29-1,CSVSRDRQGVEAFF,TGCAGCGTTTCCCGGGACCGACAGGGGGTTGAAGCTTTCTTT
TRBJ1-2,-,-,TRBV28,CASSYRGGYTF,TGTGCCAGCAGTTATAGAGGTGGCTACACCTTC
TRBJ2-5,-,once,TRBV5-1,CASSPVVGRETQYF,TGCGCCAGCAGCCCCGTGGTGGGGCGAGAGACCCAGTACTTC
TRBJ2-7,TRBD2,few,TRBV7-2,CASSDSGSRYEQYF,TGTGCCAGCAGCGATAGCGGGAGTCGTTACGAGCAGTACTTC
TRBJ2-3,TRBD2,-,TRBV5-6,CASSPGTSGGALDTQYF,TGTGCCAGCAGCCCAGGGACTAGCGGGGGGGCTTTGGATACGCAGTATTTT
TRBJ1-1,-,-,TRBV9,CASSPQGRVGDTEAFF,TGTGCCAGCAGCCCCCAAGGGAGGGTGGGGGACACTGAAGCTTTCTTT
TRBJ1-4,-,-,TRBV7-9,CASSTPAGANEKLFF,TGTGCCAGCAGCACCCCCGCGGGGGCTAATGAAAAACTGTTTTTT
TRBJ1-2,-,few,TRBV13,CASRAQGNLLSGYTF,TGTGCCAGCAGAGCCCAGGGGAATCTTCTAAGTGGCTACACCTTC
TRBJ1-1,TRBD1,-,TRBV9,CASSVDAGGTEAFF,TGTGCCAGCAGCGTAGATGCAGGGGGCACTGAAGCTTTCTTT
TRBJ1-4,TRBD1,-,TRBV2,CASSGMDRAEKLFF,TGTGCCAGCAGTGGAATGGACAGGGCTGAAAAACTGTTTTTT
TRBJ2-1,TRBD2,-,TRBV5-1,CASSSGGRNEQFF,TGCGCCAGCAGCTCTGGCGGGAGGAATGAGCAGTTCTTC
TRBJ1-5,TRBD1,-,TRBV19,CASEDREGQPQHF,TGTGCCAGTGAGGACAGGGAAGGTCAGCCCCAGCATTTT
TRBJ1-4,-,-,TRBV19,CASSMGTPNEKLFF,TGTGCCAGTAGTATGGGGACACCTAATGAAAAACTGTTTTTT
TRBJ2-3,TRBD2,-,TRBV4-1,CASSQESGTTDTQYF,TGCGCCAGCAGCCAAGAGAGCGGGACCACAGATACGCAGTATTTT
TRBJ1-5,TRBD1,few,TRBV19,CASTTGGNQPQHF,TGTGCCAGTACGACAGGGGGCAATCAGCCCCAGCATTTT
TRBJ1-1,-,-,TRBV6-6,CASSWGQDLGTAEAFF,TGTGCCAGCAGTTGGGGCCAGGACCTCGGCACGGCTGAAGCTTTCTTT
TRBJ1-5,-,-,TRBV30,CAWTRGSSQPQHF,TGTGCCTGGACCCGAGGGAGTAGTCAGCCCCAGCATTTT
TRBJ1-2,TRBD1,-,TRBV7-9,CSSTPPGQGFNGYTF,TGTTCCAGCACCCCTCCGGGACAGGGGTTCAACGGCTACACCTTC
TRBJ2-6,-,-,TRBV4-3,CASSQVGLGANVLTF,TGCGCCAGCAGCCAAGTTGGCTTAGGGGCCAACGTCCTGACTTTC
TRBJ2-5,-,-,TRBV19,CASSIGGTSTKTQYF,TGTGCCAGTAGTATAGGAGGGACATCCACGAAGACCCAGTACTTC
TRBJ1-3,-,once,TRBV29-1,CSASGPNSGNTIYF,TGCAGCGCCTCAGGGCCAAACAGTGGAAACACCATATATTTT
TRBJ2-7,-,few,TRBV2,CASRQQPEQYF,TGTGCCAGTAGACAGCAACCTGAGCAGTACTTC
TRBJ1-5,-,-,TRBV30,CAWSVPVSNQPQHF,TGTGCCTGGAGTGTACCAGTTAGCAATCAGCCCCAGCATTTT
TRBJ2-5,TRBD2,-,TRBV7-8,CASSRRGGRQETQYF,TGTGCCAGCAGCCGTCGGGGGGGGCGACAAGAGACCCAGTACTTC
TRBJ1-4,TRBD1,once,TRBV19,CASGGGLGTGQSRQGKLFF,TGTGCCAGTGGCGGAGGTTTAGGGACAGGACAAAGTCGGCAGGGAAAACTGTTTTTT
TRBJ1-6,TRBD1,-,TRBV30,CAWSGGTANNSPLHF,TGTGCCTGGAGTGGGGGGACAGCTAATAATTCACCCCTCCACTTT
TRBJ2-7,-,-,TRBV4-3,CASSQSTASNEQYF,TGCGCCAGCAGCCAGTCGACAGCCTCCAACGAGCAGTACTTC
TRBJ2-2,-,-,TRBV19,CASSSGPRGTGELFF,TGTGCCAGTAGTAGCGGTCCTCGGGGAACCGGGGAGCTGTTTTTT
TRBJ1-2,TRBD1,-,TRBV14,CASSPGQAYGYTF,TGTGCCAGCAGCCCGGGACAGGCCTATGGCTACACCTTC
TRBJ1-1,TRBD1,-,TRBV6-5,CASSLGTGNTEAFF,TGTGCCAGCAGTCTCGGGACAGGGAACACTGAAGCTTTCTTT
TRBJ1-2,TRBD1,-,TRBV6-5,CASTQDRGGGYTF,TGTGCCAGCACCCAGGACAGGGGAGGGGGCTACACCTTC
TRBJ1-2,TRBD1,-,TRBV5-1,CASSHAGGRGYTF,TGCGCCAGCAGCCACGCAGGGGGCAGGGGCTACACCTTC
TRBJ1-3,-,-,TRBV5-5,CASSLAGGGARGNTIYF,TGTGCCAGCAGCTTGGCCGGCGGGGGGGCTCGTGGAAACACCATATATTTT
TRBJ2-3,TRBD2,few,TRBV28,CASRLAGGERYTQYF,TGTGCCAGCAGGTTAGCGGGAGGAGAGAGATATACGCAGTATTTT
TRBJ1-2,-,-,TRBV7-2,CASSSREGKGTGYTF,TGTGCCAGCAGCTCCAGAGAGGGAAAGGGTACGGGCTACACCTTC
TRBJ2-7,-,once,TRBV5-1,CASSSYTGPYEQYF,TGCGCCAGCAGCTCCTACACAGGACCCTACGAGCAGTACTTC
TRBJ1-6,-,-,TRBV14,CASSQTLYRSSYNSPLHF,TGTGCCAGCAGCCAAACGCTTTACAGGAGCTCCTATAATTCACCCCTCCACTTT
TRBJ2-2,TRBD1,-,TRBV28,CASSSYRGLGDTGELFF,TGTGCCAGCAGTTCCTATAGGGGGCTCGGGGACACCGGGGAGCTGTTTTTT